Listed below are T cell receptor beta chains from one sample, sequenced in a study of T cell changes during pregnancy in multiple sclerosis. Clones were read by immunoSEQ multiplex PCR, and TCRdb kept only the in-frame ones, dropping some. The sample carries around 60,000 clones, roughly 89% recorded once. The sample was CD4+ T cells from peripheral blood mononuclear cells, taken after pregnancy. The receptor set was obtained from a female donor in good health, enrolled as a control in a pregnancy study. Each CDR3 is given with its conserved first and last residue. The D gene is left open where the match is weak. Part of the rows lack a size; the others show once, few, many or a class for expanded clones.

once	NA	TRBJ1-2	TRBV30	CAWSSTGGGVYGYTF	TGTGCCTGGAGTTCGACGGGAGGGGGGGTCTATGGCTACACCTTC
NA	NA	TRBJ2-1	TRBV7-2	CASSLAWESGEQFF	TGTGCCAGCAGCTTAGCGTGGGAGTCTGGGGAGCAGTTCTTC
NA	NA	TRBJ1-2	TRBV19	CASSIHLQDPYGYTF	TGTGCCAGTAGTATTCATCTGCAGGATCCTTATGGCTACACCTTC
once	TRBD1	TRBJ1-6	TRBV11-2	CASSTGQGMASPLHF	TGTGCCAGCAGCACCGGACAGGGGATGGCTTCACCCCTCCACTTT
NA	NA	TRBJ2-7	TRBV14	CASSQVREQYF	TGTGCCAGCAGCCAAGTACGGGAGCAGTACTTC
few	TRBD1	TRBJ1-1	TRBV29-1	CSVRTGGNTEAFF	TGCAGCGTCAGGACAGGGGGTAACACTGAAGCTTTCTTT
NA	NA	TRBJ1-3	TRBV9	CASSLEQGAGNTIYF	TGTGCCAGCAGCCTAGAACAGGGAGCTGGAAACACCATATATTTT
few	NA	TRBJ1-1	TRBV10-3	CAISADTEAFF	TGTGCCATCAGTGCGGACACTGAAGCTTTCTTT
NA	TRBD1	TRBJ2-3	TRBV19	CASSIRGRQDTQYF	TGTGCCAGTAGTATTAGGGGGCGCCAGGATACGCAGTATTTT
NA	NA	TRBJ2-6	TRBV6-4	CASSAVYSGANVLTF	TGTGCCAGCAGTGCCGTTTACTCTGGGGCCAACGTCCTGACTTTC
NA	TRBD2	TRBJ2-3	TRBV30	CAWSGAGVADTQYF	TGTGCCTGGAGTGGAGCGGGGGTAGCTGATACGCAGTATTTT
NA	TRBD1	TRBJ2-7	TRBV30	CALDRAYEQYF	TGTGCCTTAGACAGGGCCTACGAGCAGTACTTC
few	TRBD1	TRBJ1-2	TRBV6-5	CASRPTLDRDGYTF	TGTGCCAGCAGGCCAACTTTGGACAGGGATGGCTACACCTTC
NA	NA	TRBJ1-5	TRBV2	CASSGEGGDQPQHF	TGTGCCAGCAGTGGGGAAGGGGGGGATCAGCCCCAGCATTTT
NA	TRBD1	TRBJ1-2	TRBV7-2	CASSTAGTGRNYGYTF	TGTGCCAGCAGCACCGCTGGGACAGGCAGGAACTATGGCTACACCTTC
NA	NA	TRBJ1-2	TRBV23-1	CASSLPPGLHYGYTF	TGCGCCAGCAGTCTCCCTCCGGGACTTCACTATGGCTACACCTTC
NA	NA	TRBJ1-1	TRBV12-5	CASGLDTGAVAFF	TGTGCTAGTGGTTTGGACACGGGAGCTGTTGCTTTCTTT
NA	NA	TRBJ2-3	TRBV30	CAWSDWGSTDTQYF	TGTGCCTGGAGTGATTGGGGCAGCACAGATACGCAGTATTTT
NA	TRBD1	TRBJ1-2	TRBV29-1	CSVAGGGFYGYTF	TGCAGCGTTGCAGGGGGCGGGTTCTATGGCTACACCTTC
NA	NA	TRBJ1-2	TRBV19	CATKTKGVSSYGYTF	TGTGCCACCAAGACTAAAGGAGTCTCGTCTTATGGCTACACCTTC
once	NA	TRBJ1-2	TRBV7-2	CASSPNGGGNYGYTF	TGTGCCAGCAGCCCCAATGGCGGGGGGAACTATGGCTACACCTTC
NA	NA	TRBJ2-7	TRBV30	CAWKGVIRGRFYEQYF	TGTGCCTGGAAAGGGGTGATTCGAGGCAGGTTCTACGAGCAGTACTTC
NA	NA	TRBJ2-5	TRBV5-1	CASSVDRAETQYF	TGCGCCAGCTCTGTAGACCGAGCGGAGACCCAGTACTTC